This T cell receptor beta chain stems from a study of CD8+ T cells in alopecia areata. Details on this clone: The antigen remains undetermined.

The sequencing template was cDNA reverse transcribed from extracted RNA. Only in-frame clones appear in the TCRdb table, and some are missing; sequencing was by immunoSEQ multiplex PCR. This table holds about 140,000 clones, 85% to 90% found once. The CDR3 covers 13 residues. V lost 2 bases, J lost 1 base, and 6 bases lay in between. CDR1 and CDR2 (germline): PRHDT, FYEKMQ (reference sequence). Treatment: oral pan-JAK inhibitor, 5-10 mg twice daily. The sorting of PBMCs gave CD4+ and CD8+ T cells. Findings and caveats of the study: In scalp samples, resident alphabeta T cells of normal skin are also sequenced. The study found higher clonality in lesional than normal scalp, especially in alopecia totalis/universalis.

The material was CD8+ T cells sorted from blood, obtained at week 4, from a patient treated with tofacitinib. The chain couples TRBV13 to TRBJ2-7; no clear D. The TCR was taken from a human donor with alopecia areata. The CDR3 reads CASSLRVSYEQYF. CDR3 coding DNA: TGTGCCAGCAGCTTACGAGTTTCCTACGAGCAGTACTTC.